The 22 T cell receptor beta chains listed next were all sequenced from one sample in a study of blood T cell repertoires in COVID-19. TCRdb keeps only in-frame clones here, not all; method: immunoSEQ multiplex PCR. This sample yields under 350,000 clones, of which about 86% are seen a single time; about 4% belongs to the top ten. Sequencing input: PBMCs or T cells enriched from blood (not recorded which). The receptors were gathered from a woman aged 40 to 50 with acute COVID-19.

This sequence joins TRBV28 and TRBJ1-4; a possible D gene is TRBD1 (6 bases). The germline V gene encodes CDR1 MDHEN and CDR2 SYDVKM. V lost 2 bases and J lost 7, with 11 bases in between. This CDR3 region has 14 residues. As DNA, the CDR3 is TGTGCCAGCAGTTTAAGACAGGTGGCTGAAAAACTGTTTTTT. Its translation is CASSLRQVAEKLFF.

This chain links TRBV19 with TRBJ1-4, with a possible D match to TRBD1 (5 bases). Germline lookup yields CDR1 LNHDA and CDR2 SQIVND (reference sequence). V lost 4 bases and J 0 bases, leaving 18 bases between the germline ends. The CDR3 is 18 amino acids. The CDR3 DNA is TGTGCCAGTAGTACCCGGCCAGGGCAGGGCCCAACTAATGAAAAACTGTTTTTT. This encodes CASSTRPGQGPTNEKLFF.

The chain joins TRBV4-2 to TRBJ2-3; 8 bases are shared with TRBD2. The CDR3 consists of 16 residues. Trimming at V came to 0 bases and at J to 2 bases, leaving 4 bases not matched to a gene. Germline-derived CDR1 and CDR2 are LGHNA and YNFKEQ. The DNA for the CDR3 is TGTGCCAGCAGCCAAGAGCGGGGGGAATACACAGATACGCAGTATTTT. Protein product: CASSQERGEYTDTQYF.

The chain has TRBV7-9 and TRBJ1-1; 10 bases map to TRBD1. Trimming took 1 base from V and 2 from J; bases not matched to a gene: 1. The CDR3 runs to 15 residues. The V gene's germline CDR1 is SEHNR and CDR2 FQNEAQ (reference sequence). The CDR3 sequence: CASSLGQGANTEAFF. As DNA, the CDR3 is TGTGCCAGCAGCTTAGGACAGGGGGCAAACACTGAAGCTTTCTTT.

The chain carries TRBV3-1 (or the pseudogene TRBV3-2) and TRBJ2-3; 7 bases line up with TRBD2. Losses at the gene ends were 4 bases for V and 2 bases for J; bases not matched to a gene: 3. This CDR3 contains 14 residues. The germline V gene encodes CDR1 LGHDT and CDR2 YNNKEL (reference sequence). The DNA for the CDR3 is TGTGCCAGCAGCCCGCGGGGGTACACAGATACGCAGTATTTT. Translated, it gives CASSPRGYTDTQYF.

The chain links TRBV15 to TRBJ2-7; 7 nucleotides agree with TRBD2. Germline CDR1 is LNHNV and CDR2 is YYDKDF (reference sequence). The CDR3 totals 17 residues. Trimming removed 3 bases from V and 1 base from J; junction bases left unmatched: 12. The CDR3 DNA reads as TGTGCCACCAGCAGCGGGAGGAGGGGAGGAGGGTCCTACGAGCAGTACTTC. Protein: CATSSGRRGGGSYEQYF.

This chain joins TRBV6-5 and TRBJ1-2; maybe TRBD1 (6 bases). There are 13 residues in the CDR3. Germline values: CDR1 MNHEY, CDR2 SVGAGI. Between the trimmed V and J ends, which lost 6 bases and 4 bases, there was a span of 12 bases. For the CDR3, the DNA is TGTGCCAGCAGCCAGGACAGAATCTATGGCTACACCTTC. It is translated as CASSQDRIYGYTF.

The chain uses TRBV29-1 and TRBJ1-1; the D is unclear. V lost 1 base and J lost 1, with 13 bases in between. The CDR3 sequence is 15 residues long. Germline-derived CDR1 and CDR2 are SQVTM and ANQGSEA. The CDR3 nucleotides are TGCAGCGTTGAAGGGTTGCGGGTCCGGAACACTGAAGCTTTCTTT. Its protein is CSVEGLRVRNTEAFF.

J is TRBJ2-7 and V is TRBV3-1 (or the pseudogene TRBV3-2), with 9 bases identical to TRBD2. Germline CDR1 reads LGHDT; CDR2 reads YNNKEL (reference sequence). V shed 3 bases and J 3 bases; nucleotides not matched to a gene: 9. The CDR3 is 16 amino acids. CDR3 in amino acids: CASSQGSGGGNYEQYF. The CDR3 DNA is TGTGCCAGCAGCCAGGGTAGCGGGGGAGGGAACTACGAGCAGTACTTC.

Written as DNA, the CDR3 is TGTGCCAGCAGCTTAGAGGGGGCTAGTCGACATGAGCAGTTCTTC. Translating gives CASSLEGASRHEQFF. The chain joins TRBV7-3 to TRBJ2-1; 7 bases line up with TRBD1. CDR1 is SGHTA, CDR2 FQGTGA, per germline. The V and J ends lost 2 bases and 8 bases, in that order; junction bases with no gene match: 9. This CDR3 is 15 amino acids long. Using reference TRBV7-3 and TRBJ2-1 for the parts outside the CDR3, the full variable domain is GAGVSQTPSNKVTEKGKYVELRCDPISGHTALYWYRQSLGQGPEFLIYFQGTGAADDSGLPNDRFFAVRPEGSVSTLKIQRTERGDSAVYLCASSLEGASRHEQFFGPGTRLTVL.

The V gene is TRBV7-8, the J gene TRBJ1-5, with 7 bases lining up with TRBD1. The V gene's germline CDR1 is SGHVS and CDR2 FQNEAQ. J gave up 5 bases and V 2 bases, and 9 bases lay outside the gene matches. The CDR3 length is 16 residues. CDR3 DNA: TGTGCCAGCAGCTTACGGGAACAGGGGACCCATCAGCCCCAGCATTTT. This sequence encodes CASSLREQGTHQPQHF.

Comment on this clone: Germline is not matched at one junction end, which may reflect a read error. This chain joins TRBV28 and TRBJ2-4, with 10 positions matching TRBD2. In germline, CDR1 is MDHEN, CDR2 SYDVKM. The CDR3 extends over 19 amino acids. CDR3 loop: CAARGLAGEKRLAKNIQYF. In DNA form, the CDR3 reads TGCGCAGCACGAGGTCTAGCGGGAGAGAAACGACTAGCCAAAAACATTCAGTACTTC.

The chain uses TRBV5-6 and TRBJ2-5, with a possible D match to TRBD2 (7 bases). Trimming pared 1 base from V and 1 base from J, leaving 11 bases between. Germline CDR1 reads SGHDT; CDR2 reads YYEEEE. The CDR3 is made up of 15 amino acids. Written as DNA, the CDR3 is TGTGCCAGCAGCTTGTCCGGGGGGCTCCAAGAGACCCAGTACTTC. Encoded protein: CASSLSGGLQETQYF.

The rearrangement joins TRBV6-5 to TRBJ1-1; D possibly corresponds to TRBD1 (6 bases). The CDR3 runs 15 residues. Trimming cost V 6 bases and J 1 base, with 15 bases left between them. Germline CDR1 and CDR2: MNHEY and SVGAGI. CDR3 sequence: CASSSLGTQNTEAFF. The CDR3 nucleotides are TGTGCCAGCAGCTCCTTAGGGACACAGAACACTGAAGCTTTCTTT.

The chain uses TRBV5-4 and TRBJ1-1; D remains unclear. Trimming took 5 bases from V and 6 from J, leaving 14 bases between them. The CDR3 has 13 amino acids. CDR1 is SGHNT and CDR2 is YYREEE in the germline V gene (reference sequence). CDR3 residues: CASRGPRVAEAFF. As DNA, the CDR3 is TGTGCCAGCAGGGGTCCGCGGGTAGCTGAAGCTTTCTTT.

The chain carries TRBV29-1 and TRBJ1-3; D is perhaps TRBD1 (6 bases). Per the germline V gene, CDR1 is SQVTM and CDR2 is ANQGSEA. V was trimmed by 7 bases and J by 3 bases, leaving 10 bases between them. This CDR3 has 12 residues. CDR3 sequence reads: CSARTDGNTIYF. CDR3 nucleotides: TGCAGCGCCCGGACAGATGGAAACACCATATATTTT.

The rearrangement links TRBV27 to TRBJ1-2; tentative D call: TRBD1 (6 bases). The CDR3 runs to 15 residues. The germline V gene encodes CDR1 MNHEY and CDR2 SMNVEV (reference sequence). The ends were cut back, 4 bases at V and 2 bases at J, with 14 bases in the middle. CDR3 region: CASSSSGTPNYGYTF. CDR3 coding DNA: TGTGCCAGCAGTTCCTCCGGGACACCAAACTATGGCTACACCTTC.

J is TRBJ2-1 and V is TRBV3-1 (or the pseudogene TRBV3-2); 8 positions match TRBD1. The CDR3 runs to 16 residues. Trimming took 3 bases from V and 5 from J; bases not matched to a gene: 9. Looked up from germline, CDR1 is LGHDT and CDR2 is YNNKEL (reference sequence). DNA of the CDR3: TGTGCCAGCAGCCATCTACCGGGACAGGAGGACAATGAGCAGTTCTTC. Protein product: CASSHLPGQEDNEQFF.

On this clone itself: Other DNA sequences in this sample translate to the same CDR3. The chain combines TRBV20-1 with TRBJ2-7; D gene ambiguous. Germline values: CDR1 DFQATT, CDR2 SNEGSKA (reference sequence). The V end lost 3 bases, the J end lost 0 bases, and 6 bases lay between the germline ends. This CDR3 is 12 amino acids long. The DNA for the CDR3 is TGCAGTGCTAGTCCGGGCTCCTACGAGCAGTACTTC. Amino acids: CSASPGSYEQYF.

This clone was seen a single time. The chain joins TRBV20-1 to TRBJ2-2; 8 bases map to TRBD2. The CDR3 spans 14 residues. Germline CDR1 and CDR2: DFQATT and SNEGSKA (reference sequence). Germline trimming cut 3 bases from V and 1 base from J; bases unmatched to any gene: 1. The CDR3 protein is CSASSGENTGELFF. CDR3 DNA sequence: TGCAGTGCTAGTAGCGGGGAGAACACCGGGGAGCTGTTTTTT.

This clone was seen once. The genes are TRBV3-1 (or the pseudogene TRBV3-2) and TRBJ1-2, with D tentatively TRBD1 (5 bases). This CDR3 region has 13 residues. Trimming pared 4 bases from V and 8 bases from J, leaving 14 bases between. Germline CDR1 and CDR2: LGHDT and YNNKEL (reference sequence). The CDR3 here is CASSPMTVSGYTF. The CDR3 DNA sequence: TGTGCCAGCAGCCCTATGACAGTATCCGGCTACACCTTC.

The chain couples TRBV5-1 to TRBJ1-1, with D possibly TRBD1 on 6 matching bases. The germline gives CDR1 SGHRS, CDR2 YFSETQ. The CDR3 runs to 15 residues. Trimming removed 4 bases from V and 4 bases from J, with 17 bases in between. CDR3 residues: CASSLKQGWGTEAFF. The CDR3 DNA is TGCGCCAGCAGCCTAAAACAGGGATGGGGCACTGAAGCTTTCTTT.